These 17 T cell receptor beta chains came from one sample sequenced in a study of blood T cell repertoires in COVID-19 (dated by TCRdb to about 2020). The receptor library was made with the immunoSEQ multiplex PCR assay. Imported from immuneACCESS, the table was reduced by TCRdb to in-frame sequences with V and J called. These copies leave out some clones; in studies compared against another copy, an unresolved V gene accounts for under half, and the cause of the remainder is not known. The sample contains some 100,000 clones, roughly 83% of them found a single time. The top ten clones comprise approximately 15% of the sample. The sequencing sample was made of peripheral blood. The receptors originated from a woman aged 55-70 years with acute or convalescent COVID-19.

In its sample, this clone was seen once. CDR3 bases: TGTGCCAGCGGCGGGACTAGCGGGGGAGAAAACATTCAGTACTTC. Amino acids: CASGGTSGGENIQYF. This chain links TRBV2 with TRBJ2-4; 14 positions agree with TRBD2. Looked up from germline, CDR1 is SNHLY and CDR2 is FYNNEI. This CDR3 has 15 residues. V dropped 8 bases and J dropped 5; count of bases not matched to a gene: 5.

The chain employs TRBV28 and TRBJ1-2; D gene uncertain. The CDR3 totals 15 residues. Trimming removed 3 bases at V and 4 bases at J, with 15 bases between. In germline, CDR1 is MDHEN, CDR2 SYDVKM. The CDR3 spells CASSLSERAGYGYTF. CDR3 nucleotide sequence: TGTGCCAGCAGTTTGTCCGAGCGTGCGGGCTATGGCTACACCTTC.

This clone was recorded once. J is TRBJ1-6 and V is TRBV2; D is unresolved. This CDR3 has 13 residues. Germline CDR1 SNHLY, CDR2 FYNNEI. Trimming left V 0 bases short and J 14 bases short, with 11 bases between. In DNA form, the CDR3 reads TGTGCCAGCAGTGAAGCGCTTGCGGTGACCCTCCACTTT. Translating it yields CASSEALAVTLHF.

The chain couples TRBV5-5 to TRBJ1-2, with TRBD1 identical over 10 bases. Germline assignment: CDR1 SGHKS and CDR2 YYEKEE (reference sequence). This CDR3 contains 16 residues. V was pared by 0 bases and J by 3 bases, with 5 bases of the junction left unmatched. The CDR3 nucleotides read TGTGCCAGCAGCTTGGCGTGGGACAGGGGATACTATGGCTACACCTTC. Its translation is CASSLAWDRGYYGYTF.

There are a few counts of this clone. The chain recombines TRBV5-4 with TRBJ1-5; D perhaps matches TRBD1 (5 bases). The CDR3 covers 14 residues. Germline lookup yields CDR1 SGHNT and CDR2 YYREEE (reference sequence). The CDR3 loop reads CDERPGLSNQPQHF. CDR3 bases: TGTGACGAAAGACCAGGGTTAAGCAATCAGCCCCAGCATTTT.

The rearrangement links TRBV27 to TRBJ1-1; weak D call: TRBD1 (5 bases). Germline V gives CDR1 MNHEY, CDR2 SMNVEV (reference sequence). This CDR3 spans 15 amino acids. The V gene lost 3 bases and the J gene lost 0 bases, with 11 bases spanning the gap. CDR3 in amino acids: CASSFQSRVNTEAFF. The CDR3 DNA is TGTGCCAGCAGTTTCCAATCCAGGGTGAACACTGAAGCTTTCTTT.

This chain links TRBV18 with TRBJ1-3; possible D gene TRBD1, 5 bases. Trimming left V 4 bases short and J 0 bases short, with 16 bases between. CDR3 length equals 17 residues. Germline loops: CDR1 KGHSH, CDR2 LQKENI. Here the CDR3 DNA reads TGTGCCAGCTCACTCATACCAGGGAGGAGCTCTGGAAACACCATATATTTT. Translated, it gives CASSLIPGRSSGNTIYF.

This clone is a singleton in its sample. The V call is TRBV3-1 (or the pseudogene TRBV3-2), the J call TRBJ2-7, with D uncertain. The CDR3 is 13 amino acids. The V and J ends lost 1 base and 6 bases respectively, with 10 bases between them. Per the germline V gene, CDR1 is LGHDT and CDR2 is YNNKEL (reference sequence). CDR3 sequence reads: CASSQAAVVEQYF. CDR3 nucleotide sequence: TGTGCCAGCAGCCAAGCTGCAGTCGTCGAGCAGTACTTC.

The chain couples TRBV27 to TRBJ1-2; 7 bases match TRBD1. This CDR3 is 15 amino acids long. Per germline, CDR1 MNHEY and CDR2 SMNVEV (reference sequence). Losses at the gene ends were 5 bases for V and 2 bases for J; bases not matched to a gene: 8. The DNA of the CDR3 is TGTGCCAGCAGTCTCAGGGGGTATGACAACTATGGCTACACCTTC. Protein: CASSLRGYDNYGYTF.

The CDR3 coding sequence is TGTGCCAGCAGTGAAGATAGCGGGGTAGATACGCAGTATTTT. It yields the protein CASSEDSGVDTQYF. V usage is TRBV2 and J usage is TRBJ2-3, with TRBD2 matching 8 bases. This CDR3 comprises 14 residues. Trimming removed 1 base from V and 5 bases from J; junction bases left unmatched: 2. CDR1 is SNHLY and CDR2 is FYNNEI in the germline V gene.

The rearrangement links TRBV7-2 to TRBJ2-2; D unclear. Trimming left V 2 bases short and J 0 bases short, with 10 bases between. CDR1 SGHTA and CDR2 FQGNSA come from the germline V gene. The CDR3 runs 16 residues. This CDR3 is CASSLFLAANTGELFF. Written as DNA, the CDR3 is TGTGCCAGCAGCTTATTTCTTGCAGCGAACACCGGGGAGCTGTTTTTT.

CDR3: CAWSAGTGIVLGQPQHF. The CDR3 nucleotides are TGTGCCTGGAGTGCCGGGACAGGGATTGTTTTGGGTCAGCCCCAGCATTTT. The chain recombines TRBV30 with TRBJ1-5; the match to TRBD1 covers 9 bases. V lost 1 base and J lost 6; bases outside the gene matches: 13. Per the germline V gene, CDR1 is GTSNPN and CDR2 is SVGIG (reference sequence). There are 17 residues in the CDR3.

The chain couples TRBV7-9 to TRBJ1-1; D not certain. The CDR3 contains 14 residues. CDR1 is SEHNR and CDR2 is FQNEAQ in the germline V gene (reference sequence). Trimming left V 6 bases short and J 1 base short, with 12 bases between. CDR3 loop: CASRPQATNTEAFF. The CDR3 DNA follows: TGTGCCAGCAGACCTCAGGCGACGAACACTGAAGCTTTCTTT.

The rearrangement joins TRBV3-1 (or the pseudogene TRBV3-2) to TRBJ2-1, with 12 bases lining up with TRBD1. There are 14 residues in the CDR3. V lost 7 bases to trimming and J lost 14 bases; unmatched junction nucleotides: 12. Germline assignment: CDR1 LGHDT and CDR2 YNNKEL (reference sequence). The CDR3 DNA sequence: TGTGCCAGCAACCCCCGGGACAGGGGGCTCAAGAAGTTCTTC. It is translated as CASNPRDRGLKKFF.

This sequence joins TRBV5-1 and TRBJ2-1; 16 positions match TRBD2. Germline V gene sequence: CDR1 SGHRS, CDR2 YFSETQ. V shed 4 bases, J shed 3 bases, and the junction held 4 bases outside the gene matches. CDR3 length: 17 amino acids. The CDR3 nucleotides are TGCGCCAGCAGCCCAGGGACTAGCGGGGGGGTCTACAATGAGCAGTTCTTC. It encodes CASSPGTSGGVYNEQFF.

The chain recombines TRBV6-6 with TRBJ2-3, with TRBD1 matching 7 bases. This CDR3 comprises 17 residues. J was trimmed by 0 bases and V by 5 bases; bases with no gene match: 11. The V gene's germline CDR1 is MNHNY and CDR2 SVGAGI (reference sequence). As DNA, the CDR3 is TGTGCCAGCAGTCGTTCATCCTTGGGACAGAGCACAGATACGCAGTATTTT. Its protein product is CASSRSSLGQSTDTQYF.

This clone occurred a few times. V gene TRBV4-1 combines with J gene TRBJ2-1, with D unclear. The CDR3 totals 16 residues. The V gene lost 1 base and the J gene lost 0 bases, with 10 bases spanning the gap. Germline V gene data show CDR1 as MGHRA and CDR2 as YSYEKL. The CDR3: CASSQVDLISYNEQFF. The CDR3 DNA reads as TGCGCCAGCAGCCAAGTCGACTTAATCTCCTACAATGAGCAGTTCTTC.